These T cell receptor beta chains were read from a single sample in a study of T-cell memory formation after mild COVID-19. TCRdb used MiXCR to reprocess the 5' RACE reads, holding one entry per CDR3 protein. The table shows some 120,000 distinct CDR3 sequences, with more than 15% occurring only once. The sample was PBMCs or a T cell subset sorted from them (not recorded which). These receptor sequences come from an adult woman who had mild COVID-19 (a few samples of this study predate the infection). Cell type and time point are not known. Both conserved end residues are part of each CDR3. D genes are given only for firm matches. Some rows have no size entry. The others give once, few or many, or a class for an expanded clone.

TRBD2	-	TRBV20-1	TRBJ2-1	CSAALAGVYSYNEQFF	TGCAGTGCTGCCCTAGCGGGGGTTTACTCCTACAATGAGCAGTTCTTC
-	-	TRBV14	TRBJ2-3	CASSQAARPVVDF	TGTGCCAGCAGCCAAGCGGCACGGCCGGTCGTGGATTTT
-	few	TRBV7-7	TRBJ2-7	CASSLAVGGEQYF	TGTGCCAGCAGCTTAGCTGTAGGAGGCGAGCAGTACTTC
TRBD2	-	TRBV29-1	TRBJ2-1	CSVLLAPVYNEQFF	TGCAGCGTACTACTAGCGCCAGTTTACAATGAGCAGTTCTTC
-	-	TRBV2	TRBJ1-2	CASSDPRLEGFNYGYTF	TGTGCCAGCAGTGACCCTAGGCTAGAGGGTTTTAACTATGGCTACACCTTC
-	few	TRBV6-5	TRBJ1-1	CASSYSITVSNTEAFF	TGTGCCAGCAGTTACTCGATTACCGTCTCCAACACTGAAGCTTTCTTT
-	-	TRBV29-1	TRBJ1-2	CSVEGSILYGYTF	TGCAGCGTTGAAGGCAGCATCCTCTATGGCTACACCTTC
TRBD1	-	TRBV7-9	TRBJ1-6	CASSLGIRRQGSSPLHF	TGTGCCAGCAGCTTAGGTATCCGGAGACAGGGTTCGTCACCCCTCCACTTT
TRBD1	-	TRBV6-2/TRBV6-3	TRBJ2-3	CASSPGAGGVKDTQYF	TGTGCCAGCAGCCCCGGGGCAGGGGGCGTAAAAGATACGCAGTATTTT
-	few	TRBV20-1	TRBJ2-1	CSAGGNNEQFF	TGCAGTGCCGGGGGTAACAATGAGCAGTTCTTC
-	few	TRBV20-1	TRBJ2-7	CSANRDSYEQYF	TGCAGTGCTAACAGGGATTCCTACGAGCAGTACTTC
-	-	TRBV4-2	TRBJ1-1	CASSQEGSWGVGEAFF	TGTGCCAGCAGCCAAGAGGGGAGCTGGGGGGTAGGAGAAGCTTTCTTT
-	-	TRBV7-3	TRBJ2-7	CASSPMGRGGTYEQYF	TGTGCCAGCAGCCCCATGGGCAGGGGCGGGACCTACGAGCAGTACTTC
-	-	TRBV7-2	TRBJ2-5	CASSLETWSQYF	TGTGCCAGCAGCTTAGAAACGTGGTCCCAGTACTTC
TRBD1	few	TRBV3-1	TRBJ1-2	CASSNGQGLTGYTF	TGTGCCAGCAGCAACGGACAGGGATTAACGGGCTACACCTTC
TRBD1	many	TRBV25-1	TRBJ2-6	CASRSGTGYSGANVLTF	TGTGCCAGCAGATCCGGGACAGGTTACTCTGGGGCCAACGTCCTGACTTTC
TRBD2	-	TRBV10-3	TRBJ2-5	CAISEGGTSGGQETQYF	TGTGCCATCAGTGAAGGTGGTACTAGCGGGGGACAAGAGACCCAGTACTTC
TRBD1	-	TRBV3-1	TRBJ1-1	CASSQSRDRAAFF	TGTGCCAGCAGCCAAAGTCGGGACAGGGCGGCTTTCTTT
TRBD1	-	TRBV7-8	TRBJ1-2	CASSPEQGFYGYTF	TGTGCCAGCAGCCCCGAACAGGGGTTCTATGGCTACACCTTC
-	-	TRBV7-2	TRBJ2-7	CASVRIAGGYEQYF	TGTGCCAGCGTGAGAATCGCTGGGGGCTACGAGCAGTACTTC
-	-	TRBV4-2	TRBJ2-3	CASSRLQGGPGDTQYF	TGTGCCAGCAGCCGACTTCAGGGGGGGCCTGGGGATACGCAGTATTTT
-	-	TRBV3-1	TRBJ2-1	CASRERGTNNEQFF	TGTGCCAGCCGGGAACGGGGAACCAACAATGAGCAGTTCTTC
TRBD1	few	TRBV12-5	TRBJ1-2	CASGLVPGTAYGYTF	TGTGCTAGTGGTTTGGTCCCCGGGACAGCCTATGGCTACACCTTC
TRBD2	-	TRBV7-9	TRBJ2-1	CASSLRGAGGSYNEQFF	TGTGCCAGCAGCCTACGGGGAGCGGGAGGCTCCTACAATGAGCAGTTCTTC
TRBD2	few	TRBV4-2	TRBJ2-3	CASSRSSGGSSNTDTQYF	TGTGCCAGCAGCCGTTCATCGGGAGGATCCTCTAACACAGATACGCAGTATTTT
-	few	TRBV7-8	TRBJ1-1	CASSPFGQNTEAFF	TGTGCCAGCAGCCCCTTTGGACAGAACACTGAAGCTTTCTTT
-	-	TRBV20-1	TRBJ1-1	CSAHAGTTNTEAFF	TGCAGTGCTCATGCAGGTACCACGAACACTGAAGCTTTCTTT
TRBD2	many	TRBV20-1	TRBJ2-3	CSARDGTSDVADTQYF	TGCAGTGCTAGAGATGGTACTAGCGACGTGGCAGATACGCAGTATTTT